A selection of T cell receptor beta chains follows, all from one sample in a study of cytomegalovirus exposure and HLA in healthy donors. Measured with immunoSEQ multiplex PCR; TCRdb has only the in-frame clones, and not every one. The repertoire consists of approximately 53,000 clones, with roughly 80% occurring once and the leading ten covering 8.1%. Sequencing was performed on PBMCs. The source of these receptors is a man between 25 and 39 years old in good health and CMV-seropositive. Each CDR3 is given with its conserved first and last residue. Each record gives: V gene, J gene, CDR3 protein.

v_call: TRBV4-2; j_call: TRBJ2-7; cdr3_aa: CASSQDEAGQGDYEQYF
v_call: TRBV19; j_call: TRBJ2-4; cdr3_aa: CASSMPQAIKNIQYF
v_call: TRBV6-6; j_call: TRBJ1-1; cdr3_aa: CASSYSARGGEAFF
v_call: TRBV9; j_call: TRBJ2-1; cdr3_aa: CASSAQGNEQFF
v_call: TRBV14; j_call: TRBJ2-7; cdr3_aa: CASSRGQGPYEQYF
v_call: TRBV4-1; j_call: TRBJ2-1; cdr3_aa: CASSQGGPYNEQFF
v_call: TRBV5-1; j_call: TRBJ2-3; cdr3_aa: CASSLREGDTQYF
v_call: TRBV10-2; j_call: TRBJ2-2; cdr3_aa: CASSRGGNTGELFF
v_call: TRBV6-5; j_call: TRBJ2-7; cdr3_aa: CASSSRQTYEQYF
v_call: TRBV6-1; j_call: TRBJ2-7; cdr3_aa: CASSGSSYEQYF
v_call: TRBV7-6; j_call: TRBJ2-5; cdr3_aa: CASSFRQGVFETQYF
v_call: TRBV5-1; j_call: TRBJ2-3; cdr3_aa: CASSRSRQSTDTQYF
v_call: TRBV5-1; j_call: TRBJ2-3; cdr3_aa: CASSLVGGSSTDTQYF
v_call: TRBV5-1; j_call: TRBJ2-1; cdr3_aa: CASSLATSSAGGYNEQFF
v_call: TRBV5-1; j_call: TRBJ2-7; cdr3_aa: CASSRGQGFSEQYF
v_call: TRBV29-1; j_call: TRBJ1-1; cdr3_aa: CSGWDRDPEAFF
v_call: TRBV28; j_call: TRBJ2-6; cdr3_aa: CASRGDTSNVLTF
v_call: TRBV5-4; j_call: TRBJ2-3; cdr3_aa: CASSFGRAGGRRTDTQYF
v_call: TRBV18; j_call: TRBJ1-3; cdr3_aa: CASSPPGQGTGGNTIYF
v_call: TRBV18; j_call: TRBJ1-1; cdr3_aa: CASEAGQRTGEAFF
v_call: TRBV7-3; j_call: TRBJ1-6; cdr3_aa: CASSVSVGVNSPLHF
v_call: TRBV7-3; j_call: TRBJ1-1; cdr3_aa: CASSSTGGSEAFF
v_call: TRBV27; j_call: TRBJ1-5; cdr3_aa: CASRNRTGGKGQPQHF
v_call: TRBV13; j_call: TRBJ1-1; cdr3_aa: CASSLGGRNTEAFF
v_call: TRBV15; j_call: TRBJ1-6; cdr3_aa: CATSDLDSFSSPLHF
v_call: TRBV4-1; j_call: TRBJ2-7; cdr3_aa: CASSHWADSSYEQYF